One and the same sample provided the 18 T cell receptor beta chains below, sequenced in a study of radiotherapy plus CTLA-4 blockade in lung cancer. Libraries were prepared by immunoSEQ multiplex PCR; TCRdb keeps only in-frame clonotypes and omits some of them. This sample has roughly 100,000 clones, with more than 75% found just once. The sequenced sample was peripheral blood, obtained from a patient treated with radiotherapy plus ipilimumab. Receptors were obtained from a human donor with non-small cell lung cancer that progressed on radiotherapy plus ipilimumab. Some clones in this sample may be carry-over from other donors' samples.

This rearrangement joins TRBV6-5 to TRBJ1-2, with D unclear. Germline loops: CDR1 MNHEY, CDR2 SVGAGI. CDR3 length: 12 amino acids. V dropped 7 bases and J dropped 1 base, with 7 bases sitting between them. DNA of the CDR3: TGTGCCAGCACACACCGTAACTATGGCTACACCTTC. Its translation: CASTHRNYGYTF.

The chain is built from TRBV10-3 and TRBJ2-5; TRBD1 might be the D (5 bases). CDR3 size: 15 residues. The V and J ends lost 6 bases and 4 bases respectively, with 18 bases between them. Germline V gene lookup returns CDR1 ENHRY and CDR2 SYGVKD. The CDR3, as DNA: TGTGCCATCAGCAAATCCCAAGGTCAGGGAGAGACCCAGTACTTC. It translates to CAISKSQGQGETQYF.

The chain links TRBV10-3 to TRBJ2-3, with TRBD2 matching over 9 bases. CDR1 is ENHRY, CDR2 SYGVKD, per germline. This CDR3 comprises 14 residues. The V segment lost 11 bases and the J segment 5 bases; nucleotides outside the gene matches: 11. CDR3 coding DNA: TGTGCCGCCCAGCGGGGGGCCGCTGAAGATACGCAGTATTTT. It yields the protein CAAQRGAAEDTQYF.

In this sample, this clone turned up once. V gene TRBV7-9 combines with J gene TRBJ1-3; D unclear. The ends were cut back, 0 bases at V and 6 bases at J, with 9 bases in the middle. Germline CDR1 reads SEHNR; CDR2 reads FQNEAQ (reference sequence). The CDR3 has 14 amino acids. The CDR3 DNA reads as TGTGCCAGCAGCTTAGCGCTAACTGTAAACACCATATATTTT. Its translation is CASSLALTVNTIYF.

The chain joins TRBV28 to TRBJ1-2, with D perhaps TRBD1 (6 bases). The germline gives CDR1 MDHEN, CDR2 SYDVKM. Between the trimmed V and J ends, which lost 8 bases and 5 bases, there was a span of 18 bases. The CDR3 contains 14 residues. Here the CDR3 DNA reads TGTGCCAGCCAGGGGACGGATATTGGATATGGCTACACCTTC. This translates into CASQGTDIGYGYTF.

This rearrangement joins TRBV6-5 to TRBJ2-1; D might be TRBD1 (5 bases). Germline V gives CDR1 MNHEY, CDR2 SVGAGI. The V end lost 4 bases, the J end lost 4 bases, and 8 bases lay between the germline ends. The CDR3 covers 13 residues. CDR3 sequence reads: CASSSDSYNEQFF. For the CDR3, the DNA is TGTGCCAGCAGTTCAGACAGTTACAATGAGCAGTTCTTC.

The V and J genes are TRBV4-3 and TRBJ2-5; 9 nucleotides align to TRBD1. CDR1 and CDR2 (germline): LGHNA, YSLEER. The CDR3 runs 21 residues. Trimming took 4 bases from V and 1 from J; bases not matched to a gene: 22. The CDR3 region is CASSPRSGTGQLSGGQETQYF. CDR3 bases: TGCGCCAGCAGCCCCCGGTCCGGGACAGGGCAACTTTCCGGGGGCCAAGAGACCCAGTACTTC.

In DNA, the CDR3 is TGTGCCAGCAGCGTACGAGACAGGCTCTCCCAAGAGACCCAGTACTTC. It yields the protein CASSVRDRLSQETQYF. This chain connects TRBV9 to TRBJ2-5; tentative D call: TRBD1 (6 bases). Trimming cost V 1 base and J 1 base, with 14 bases left between them. Germline lookup yields CDR1 SGDLS and CDR2 YYNGEE. This CDR3 has 16 residues. Based on the CDR3 plus reference TRBV9 and TRBJ2-5, the full variable domain is DSGVTQTPKHLITATGQRVTLRCSPRSGDLSVYWYQQSLDQGLQFLIQYYNGEERAKGNILERFSAQQFPDLHSELNLSSLELGDSALYFCASSVRDRLSQETQYFGPGTRLLVL.

The rearrangement joins TRBV5-5 to TRBJ2-3; TRBD2 is a possible D gene (6 bases). CDR1 SGHKS and CDR2 YYEKEE come from the germline V gene (reference sequence). The ends were cut back, 3 bases at V and 0 bases at J, with 14 bases in the middle. CDR3 length: 16 residues. The CDR3 DNA reads as TGTGCCAGCAGCTGGGGCTTAGCGGATAGCACAGATACGCAGTATTTT. Translation: CASSWGLADSTDTQYF.

The rearrangement links TRBV7-3 to TRBJ2-7, with 11 positions matching TRBD2. Germline V gene sequence: CDR1 SGHTA, CDR2 FQGTGA. With 2 bases clipped from V and 3 bases from J, the junction kept 3 bases outside the gene matches. This CDR3 region has 15 residues. Here the CDR3 DNA reads TGTGCCAGCAGCTTACTAGCGGGGGGCATCTACGAGCAGTACTTC. Its protein is CASSLLAGGIYEQYF.

The chain has TRBV15 and TRBJ1-6; no definite D call. Germline lookup yields CDR1 LNHNV and CDR2 YYDKDF (reference sequence). There are 15 residues in the CDR3. V shed 1 base and J shed 5 bases, with 9 bases lying between them. Here the CDR3 reads CATSRGDLDNSPLHF. CDR3 sequence (DNA): TGTGCCACCAGCAGAGGGGATTTGGATAATTCACCCCTCCACTTT.

The sample holds one count of this clone. The chain combines TRBV7-9 with TRBJ2-7; unclear D gene. The ends were cut back, 1 base at V and 3 bases at J, with 13 bases in the middle. The CDR3 loop spans 15 amino acids. Germline CDR1 SEHNR, CDR2 FQNEAQ (reference sequence). For the CDR3, the DNA is TGTGCCAGCAGCTTAGGATCTGTCTCAGTCTACGAGCAGTACTTC. Amino acid sequence: CASSLGSVSVYEQYF.

J is TRBJ2-7 and V is TRBV6-5; D is undetermined. V lost 7 bases to trimming and J lost 1 base, with 14 bases between them. CDR1 is MNHEY and CDR2 is SVGAGI in the germline V gene. This CDR3 has 14 residues. The CDR3 region is CASNGQILSYEQYF. The CDR3 nucleotides are TGTGCCAGCAATGGCCAGATCCTTTCCTACGAGCAGTACTTC.

V gene TRBV18 combines with J gene TRBJ2-5; D is undetermined. Germline V CDR1 and CDR2: KGHSH, LQKENI. The V gene lost 3 bases and the J gene lost 5 bases, with 4 bases spanning the gap. This CDR3 spans 11 amino acids. CDR3 protein: CASSPWETQYF. The CDR3 nucleotides read TGTGCCAGCTCACCTTGGGAGACCCAGTACTTC. Full variable domain (missing parts from reference TRBV18 and TRBJ2-5): NAGVMQNPRHLVRRRGQEARLRCSPMKGHSHVYWYRQLPEEGLKFMVYLQKENIIDESGMPKERFSAEFPKEGPSILRIQQVVRGDSAAYFCASSPWETQYFGPGTRLLVL.

CDR3 DNA: TGTGCCAGCAGCTTAGGAGGCTACTATGGCTACACCTTC. This codes for CASSLGGYYGYTF. The chain has TRBV7-2 and TRBJ1-2; D is ambiguous. Germline V CDR1 and CDR2: SGHTA, FQGNSA. There are 13 residues in the CDR3. V was trimmed by 1 base and J by 3 bases, leaving 6 bases between them.

This chain uses TRBV7-2 with TRBJ1-2; D is possibly TRBD1 (6 bases). V lost 4 bases and J lost 2, with 8 bases in between. The CDR3 length is 13 residues. Germline CDR1 reads SGHTA; CDR2 reads FQGNSA. Written as DNA, the CDR3 is TGTGCCAGCAGCTCAACAGGGAACTATGGCTACACCTTC. This codes for CASSSTGNYGYTF.

The count of this clone is one. The chain combines TRBV27 with TRBJ2-7, with TRBD1 matching over 9 bases. J gave up 1 base and V 6 bases, and 13 bases lay outside the gene matches. The CDR3 has 17 amino acids. CDR1 is MNHEY and CDR2 is SMNVEV in the germline V gene (reference sequence). The CDR3, as DNA: TGTGCCAGCAGAAGGGGGACGAGGACAGGGGTGTCCTACGAGCAGTACTTC. Translating it yields CASRRGTRTGVSYEQYF.

The V gene is TRBV4-3, the J gene TRBJ2-7; D remains unclear. CDR1 is LGHNA, CDR2 YSLEER, per germline. Trimming removed 0 bases from V and 4 bases from J, with 13 bases in between. This CDR3 has 15 residues. In nucleotides, the CDR3 is TGCGCCAGCAGCCAAGAAGAAAACTATCCATACGAGCAGTACTTC. Amino acids: CASSQEENYPYEQYF.